Presented here are 32 T cell receptor beta chains from one specimen sequenced in a study of T cell changes during pregnancy in multiple sclerosis. Repertoires were generated with immunoSEQ multiplex PCR, while TCRdb's copy carries only in-frame clones and drops some. The sample lists 75,000 to 90,000 clones, 90% to 95% seen once, with 0.21% in the top ten. This sample comprised CD4+ T cells from peripheral blood mononuclear cells, obtained before pregnancy. Source of these receptors: a female donor with multiple sclerosis, enrolled in a pregnancy study.

This chain uses TRBV10-2 with TRBJ2-1, with 9 positions matching TRBD2. CDR1 is WSHSY, CDR2 SAAADI, per germline. The CDR3 runs 15 residues. The J segment lost 6 bases and the V segment lost 3 bases, leaving 6 bases of the junction unmatched. The CDR3 reads CASSDRLAVLNEQFF. The CDR3 nucleotides are TGCGCCAGCAGTGACAGACTAGCGGTCCTCAATGAGCAGTTCTTC.

This clone has only a few counts. This chain links TRBV28 with TRBJ1-2, with no clear D. Trimming took off 2 bases at V and 0 bases at J, with 7 bases between the two ends. Germline CDR1 reads MDHEN; CDR2 reads SYDVKM. This CDR3 comprises 14 residues. As DNA, the CDR3 is TGTGCCAGCAGTTTAGGGCAGGCTAACTATGGCTACACCTTC. It codes for CASSLGQANYGYTF.

The chain combines TRBV29-1 with TRBJ1-1, with 8 bases lining up with TRBD1. This CDR3 is 15 amino acids long. V shed 3 bases, J shed 3 bases, and the junction held 9 bases outside the gene matches. Per the germline V gene, CDR1 is SQVTM and CDR2 is ANQGSEA. CDR3: CSVERQGTRDTEAFF. In nucleotides, the CDR3 is TGCAGCGTTGAGCGACAGGGGACCCGTGACACTGAAGCTTTCTTT.

The genes are TRBV2 and TRBJ1-2, with D unresolved. The CDR3 length is 13 residues. V lost 6 bases, J lost 4 bases, and 12 bases lay in between. The germline V gene encodes CDR1 SNHLY and CDR2 FYNNEI. CDR3 in amino acids: CASSPARAYGYTF. In DNA, the CDR3 is TGTGCCAGCAGCCCGGCGAGGGCCTATGGCTACACCTTC.

This chain connects TRBV6-6 to TRBJ1-5; the D gene is possibly TRBD1 (6 bases). CDR1 MNHNY and CDR2 SVGAGI come from the germline V gene (reference sequence). V lost 5 bases and J lost 0, with 11 bases in between. This CDR3 spans 15 amino acids. The CDR3 reads CASSLQGDSNQPQHF. CDR3 in DNA: TGTGCCAGCAGTCTACAGGGTGATAGCAATCAGCCCCAGCATTTT.

As DNA, the CDR3 is TGCGCCAGCAGCTTTTCCGGGAACTTGAACACTGAAGCTTTCTTT. This translates into CASSFSGNLNTEAFF. This chain uses TRBV5-1 with TRBJ1-1; D is undetermined. The germline V gene has CDR1 SGHRS and CDR2 YFSETQ. V was trimmed by 2 bases and J by 0 bases, leaving 11 bases between them. The CDR3 has 15 amino acids.

The chain recombines TRBV2 with TRBJ1-1, with a possible D match to TRBD1 (6 bases). Germline assignment: CDR1 SNHLY and CDR2 FYNNEI. The ends were cut back, 6 bases at V and 2 bases at J, with 10 bases in the middle. The CDR3 loop spans 13 amino acids. The CDR3 nucleotides read TGTGCCAGCAGGATGGACAGAAACACTGAAGCTTTCTTT. Translating gives CASRMDRNTEAFF.

This clone was picked up one time. The rearrangement uses TRBV2 and TRBJ2-5; D unresolved. The J call may be faulty, since TRBJ2-7 better matches the DNA end. In germline, CDR1 is SNHLY, CDR2 FYNNEI. The CDR3 consists of 12 residues. In DNA form, the CDR3 reads TGTGCCAGCACCCTAATCTCCTACGAGCAGTACTTC. It is translated as CASTLISYEQYF.

The V gene is TRBV5-6, the J gene TRBJ2-7; tentative D call: TRBD2 (5 bases). Germline V gene sequence: CDR1 SGHDT, CDR2 YYEEEE. The CDR3 length is 12 residues. The V end lost 4 bases, the J end lost 7 bases, and 12 bases lay between the germline ends. The CDR3 bases are TGTGCCAGCAGCCTGCGGACGGGGGAGCAGTACTTC. This encodes CASSLRTGEQYF.

The chain uses TRBV5-1 and TRBJ2-2, with D perhaps TRBD1 (6 bases). Germline loops: CDR1 SGHRS, CDR2 YFSETQ. This CDR3 is built from 15 residues. Trimming removed 4 bases at V and 0 bases at J, with 10 bases between. CDR3 in amino acids: CASSVTGPNTGELFF. CDR3 DNA: TGCGCCAGCAGCGTGACAGGCCCGAACACCGGGGAGCTGTTTTTT. Variable domain in full (rest from reference TRBV5-1 and TRBJ2-2): KAGVTQTPRYLIKTRGQQVTLSCSPISGHRSVSWYQQTPGQGLQFLFEYFSETQRNKGNFPGRFSGRQFSNSRSEMNVSTLELGDSALYLCASSVTGPNTGELFFGEGSRLTVL.

The chain recombines TRBV15 with TRBJ2-3; no definite D call. This CDR3 has 14 residues. In germline, CDR1 is LNHNV, CDR2 YYDKDF (reference sequence). Trimming stripped 4 bases from V and 6 bases from J, with 14 bases between. The CDR3 is CATSNARAGDTQYF. The DNA of the CDR3 is TGTGCCACCAGCAACGCTAGAGCCGGGGATACGCAGTATTTT. Supplemented by reference TRBV15 and TRBJ2-3, the full variable domain reads DAMVIQNPRYQVTQFGKPVTLSCSQTLNHNVMYWYQQKSSQAPKLLFHYYDKDFNNEADTPDNFQSRRPNTSFCFLDIRSPGLGDTAMYLCATSNARAGDTQYFGPGTRLTVL.

This chain links TRBV19 with TRBJ2-6, with 7 bases lining up with TRBD1. Germline lookup yields CDR1 LNHDA and CDR2 SQIVND (reference sequence). J gave up 0 bases and V 7 bases, and 9 bases lay outside the gene matches. This CDR3 region has 17 residues. CDR3 sequence reads: CASIRTGLSSGANVLTF. The CDR3 region has the DNA TGTGCCAGTATCCGGACAGGCCTTAGCTCTGGGGCCAACGTCCTGACTTTC.

This rearrangement joins TRBV29-1 to TRBJ2-2; TRBD1 agrees at 8 bases. Germline V gives CDR1 SQVTM, CDR2 ANQGSEA. The CDR3 runs to 13 residues. The ends lost 8 bases at V and 5 bases at J; junction bases unmatched: 7. CDR3 loop: CSFRTGKTGELFF. The CDR3 DNA is TGCAGCTTTCGGACAGGGAAAACCGGGGAGCTGTTTTTT.

The V call is TRBV7-2, the J call TRBJ1-4, with a weak D call TRBD1 (6 bases). This CDR3 region has 13 residues. Germline V CDR1 and CDR2: SGHTA, FQGNSA. Trimming cost V 5 bases and J 8 bases, with 12 bases left between them. This chain's CDR3 is CASSQPGTEKLFF. As DNA, the CDR3 is TGTGCCAGCAGCCAACCTGGGACAGAAAAACTGTTTTTT.

This chain uses TRBV15 with TRBJ2-3; maybe TRBD2 (5 bases). The CDR3 loop spans 16 amino acids. V gave up 3 bases and J gave up 3 bases, with 16 bases separating them. Germline lookup yields CDR1 LNHNV and CDR2 YYDKDF (reference sequence). CDR3 DNA sequence: TGTGCCACCAGCAGTGGAGGACTGAGGAGAACAGATACGCAGTATTTT. This gives the protein CATSSGGLRRTDTQYF.

The genes are TRBV19 and TRBJ1-5; D possibly corresponds to TRBD1 (5 bases). Germline CDR1 reads LNHDA; CDR2 reads SQIVND (reference sequence). The CDR3 length is 15 residues. V dropped 6 bases and J dropped 0 bases, with 12 bases sitting between them. CDR3 DNA: TGTGCCAGTAGCTACCAGACAGATAGCAATCAGCCCCAGCATTTT. Translation: CASSYQTDSNQPQHF.

Concerning this clone itself: Compared with germline, one end of the junction differs, possibly owing to a read error. The chain uses TRBV19 and TRBJ2-4; perhaps TRBD2 as D (5 bases). The CDR3 runs 15 residues. Germline V gene sequence: CDR1 LNHDA, CDR2 SQIVND (reference sequence). CDR3 sequence reads: CARSIGVLAKNIQYF. In DNA, the CDR3 is TGTGCCAGGAGTATCGGGGTCTTAGCCAAAAACATTCAGTACTTC.

The chain is built from TRBV5-4 and TRBJ1-1, with D unresolved. The CDR3 has 16 amino acids. Germline loops: CDR1 SGHNT, CDR2 YYREEE (reference sequence). V lost 1 base to trimming and J lost 4 bases, with 17 bases between them. In DNA, the CDR3 is TGTGCCAGCAGCTTGTTTTTGGCGGGATACGGCACTGAAGCTTTCTTT. It codes for CASSLFLAGYGTEAFF.

The genes are TRBV18 and TRBJ2-1; TRBD1 might be the D (5 bases). V lost 1 base and J 1 base, leaving 8 bases between the germline ends. Germline CDR1 and CDR2: KGHSH and LQKENI. There are 15 residues in the CDR3. The CDR3 spells CASSPLTDSYNEQFF. The CDR3 DNA reads as TGTGCCAGCTCACCACTGACAGATTCCTACAATGAGCAGTTCTTC.

The chain carries TRBV29-1 and TRBJ1-2; 8 nucleotides match TRBD1. The germline CDR1 and CDR2 sequences are SQVTM and ANQGSEA. The CDR3 spans 14 residues. J lost 2 bases, V lost 3 bases, and 5 bases had no gene match. The CDR3 DNA is TGCAGCGTTGATACAGGGGGAGGGAACTATGGCTACACCTTC. This sequence encodes CSVDTGGGNYGYTF.

The chain couples TRBV5-1 to TRBJ1-2; 10 bases are shared with TRBD1. Germline assignment: CDR1 SGHRS and CDR2 YFSETQ. The V and J ends lost 4 bases and 2 bases, in that order; junction bases with no gene match: 8. The CDR3 contains 16 residues. The CDR3 DNA is TGCGCCAGCAGCCCTGGAAGGGGACAGGGGAACTATGGCTACACCTTC. It is translated as CASSPGRGQGNYGYTF.

The chain is built from TRBV6-5 and TRBJ1-2; 8 nucleotides align to TRBD1. Looked up from germline, CDR1 is MNHEY and CDR2 is SVGAGI. The CDR3 spans 14 residues. V trimming: 2 bases; J trimming: 3 bases; junction bases outside the gene matches: 2. The CDR3 coding sequence is TGTGCCAGCAGTTACGGGACAGGCTACTATGGCTACACCTTC. Its protein is CASSYGTGYYGYTF.

J is TRBJ2-7 and V is TRBV5-1; TRBD2 aligns across 7 bases. CDR1 and CDR2 from the germline V gene are SGHRS and YFSETQ. The V gene end was trimmed by 1 base and the J gene end by 0 bases; junction bases not matched to a gene: 1. This CDR3 region has 14 residues. The CDR3 protein is CASSLSGGSYEQYF. CDR3 sequence (DNA): TGCGCCAGCAGCTTGTCGGGGGGCTCCTACGAGCAGTACTTC.

This rearrangement joins TRBV28 to TRBJ2-1, with D maybe TRBD2 (5 bases). The germline V gene encodes CDR1 MDHEN and CDR2 SYDVKM. Trimming cost V 5 bases and J 0 bases, with 8 bases left between them. The CDR3 consists of 14 residues. CDR3 nucleotides: TGTGCCAGCAGTCCGGGGAGCTCCTACAATGAGCAGTTCTTC. The encoded protein is CASSPGSSYNEQFF.

V usage is TRBV7-3 and J usage is TRBJ2-1; a possible D gene is TRBD1 (5 bases). The ends were cut back, 2 bases at V and 5 bases at J, with 10 bases in the middle. The CDR3 has 14 amino acids. Germline CDR1 reads SGHTA; CDR2 reads FQGTGA. This chain's CDR3 is CASSLPDSHNEQFF. The DNA of the CDR3 is TGTGCCAGCAGCTTACCCGACAGTCACAATGAGCAGTTCTTC.

V usage is TRBV19 and J usage is TRBJ1-1; no clear D. CDR1 is LNHDA and CDR2 is SQIVND in the germline V gene (reference sequence). Trimming left V 3 bases short and J 1 base short, with 12 bases between. This CDR3 has 15 amino acids. CDR3 amino acids: CASSISGEGNTEAFF. In DNA form, the CDR3 reads TGTGCCAGTAGTATTAGTGGGGAGGGGAACACTGAAGCTTTCTTT.

In its sample, this clone was seen a few times. This chain links TRBV9 with TRBJ1-1; possibly TRBD1 for D (5 bases). Germline CDR1 and CDR2: SGDLS and YYNGEE. V lost 3 bases, J lost 6 bases, and 12 bases lay in between. The CDR3 totals 13 residues. The CDR3 here is CASSAGFGAEAFF. DNA of the CDR3: TGTGCCAGCAGCGCAGGGTTCGGCGCTGAAGCTTTCTTT.

This sequence joins TRBV27 and TRBJ2-7; D might be TRBD2 (6 bases). The CDR3 runs 16 residues. Germline V lookup: CDR1 MNHEY, CDR2 SMNVEV (reference sequence). Trimming shortened V by 5 bases and J by 3 bases, and 20 bases separated the two germline ends. This CDR3 reads CASSLGTGRYFYEQYF. In DNA, the CDR3 is TGTGCCAGCAGTCTTGGGACCGGGAGATATTTCTACGAGCAGTACTTC.

The gene calls are TRBV29-1 and TRBJ1-1; D remains unclear. V lost 4 bases and J lost 4, with 7 bases in between. In germline, CDR1 is SQVTM, CDR2 ANQGSEA. The CDR3 spans 11 residues. CDR3 sequence: CSVGLVTEAFF. CDR3 coding DNA: TGCAGCGTTGGGCTTGTCACTGAAGCTTTCTTT. Together with reference TRBV29-1 and TRBJ1-1, the CDR3 gives the full variable domain: SAVISQKPSRDICQRGTSLTIQCQVDSQVTMMFWYRQQPGQSLTLIATANQGSEATYESGFVIDKFPISRPNLTFSTLTVSNMSPEDSSIYLCSVGLVTEAFFGQGTRLTVV.

The V and J genes are TRBV5-4 and TRBJ1-2, with D possibly TRBD1 on 5 matching bases. The CDR3 has 14 amino acids. V lost 2 bases and J 5 bases, leaving 13 bases between the germline ends. Germline V lookup: CDR1 SGHNT, CDR2 YYREEE (reference sequence). For the CDR3, the DNA is TGTGCCAGCAGCTTCGCAGGGCTTAGGTATGGCTACACCTTC. Amino acids: CASSFAGLRYGYTF.

The chain has TRBV28 and TRBJ1-2; 9 positions match TRBD1. CDR1 and CDR2 (germline): MDHEN, SYDVKM. This CDR3 has 12 residues. The trim removed 5 bases at V and 7 bases at J, leaving 2 bases unmatched. CDR3 protein: CASSVQGAGYTF. The CDR3 nucleotides are TGTGCCAGCAGTGTACAGGGGGCTGGCTACACCTTC.

V and J are TRBV2 and TRBJ2-3; possibly TRBD1 for D (5 bases). Germline V gene sequence: CDR1 SNHLY, CDR2 FYNNEI. The CDR3 has 16 residues. Between the trimmed V and J ends, which lost 6 bases and 2 bases, there was a span of 18 bases. CDR3 sequence: CASRAWGTPPTDTQYF. The CDR3 bases are TGTGCCAGCAGAGCATGGGGCACGCCGCCCACAGATACGCAGTATTTT.